This entry concerns a single T cell receptor (beta chain). Synthetic spike-ins, TCR analog templates, were added into each PCR. TCRdb's copy holds only in-frame clones and misses some; the assay was immunoSEQ multiplex PCR. The sample has tens of thousands of clones, 90% seen once. From germline, CDR1 is LGHNA and CDR2 YSLEER. CDR3 size: 16 residues. Germline trimming cut 2 bases from V and 2 bases from J; bases unmatched to any gene: 9. The source of the sample is a study of PD-L1 blockade in urothelial cancer. About the research overall: Males with bladder-origin urothelial cancer constituted about 90% of the roughly 30 patients. Each blood sample yielded a median of around 130,000 T cells. Blood analyses occurred 3 weeks (second dose) and 6 weeks post treatment start.

Stated time point: pretreatment peripheral blood. The source material was PBMCs, sampled around atezolizumab (anti-PD-L1) treatment. This TCR was recovered from a man in his fifties or sixties with urothelial cancer. The chain combines TRBV4-3 with TRBJ2-7; 7 bases map to TRBD1. CDR3 DNA sequence: TGCGCCAGCAGCCAAACTACAGGGGACCCCGCCTACGAGCAGTACTTC. Translating gives CASSQTTGDPAYEQYF.